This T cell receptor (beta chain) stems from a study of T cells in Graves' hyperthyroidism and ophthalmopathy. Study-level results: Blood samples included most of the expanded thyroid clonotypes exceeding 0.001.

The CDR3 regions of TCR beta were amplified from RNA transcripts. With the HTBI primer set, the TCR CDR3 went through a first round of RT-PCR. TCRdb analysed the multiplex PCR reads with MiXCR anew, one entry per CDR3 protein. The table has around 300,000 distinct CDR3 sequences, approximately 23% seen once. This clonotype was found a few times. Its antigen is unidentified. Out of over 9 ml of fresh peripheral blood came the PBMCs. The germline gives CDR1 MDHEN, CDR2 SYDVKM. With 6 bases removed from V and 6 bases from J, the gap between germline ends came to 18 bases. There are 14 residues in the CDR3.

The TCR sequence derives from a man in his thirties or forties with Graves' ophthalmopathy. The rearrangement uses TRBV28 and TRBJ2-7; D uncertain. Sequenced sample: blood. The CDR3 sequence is CASSTNFGVGEQYF. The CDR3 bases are TGTGCCAGCAGCACAAACTTTGGGGTCGGCGAGCAGTACTTC.